These T cell receptor beta chains were read from a single sample in a study of blood T cell repertoires in COVID-19. TCRdb keeps only in-frame clones here, not all; method: immunoSEQ multiplex PCR. The sample contains 75,000 to 95,000 clones, roughly 82% of which appear only once. The specimen sequenced was peripheral blood. These TCRs come from a man aged 55 to 69 with acute or convalescent COVID-19. Each CDR3 is given with its conserved first and last residue. Fields, in order: CDR3 length, J gene, D gene, clone size, V gene, CDR3 protein, CDR3 DNA. D genes are given only for firm matches. Size is omitted from some rows. Given values are once, few, many or a class for expanded clones.

CDR3 length: 16; J gene: TRBJ1-6; D gene: TRBD1; clone size: -; V gene: TRBV2; CDR3 protein: CASHHRGKGDNSPLHF; CDR3 DNA: TGTGCCAGTCACCACAGGGGGAAAGGAGATAATTCACCCCTCCACTTT
CDR3 length: 20; J gene: TRBJ2-3; D gene: TRBD2; clone size: -; V gene: TRBV6-2/TRBV6-3; CDR3 protein: CASSYLLAGADLQDTDTQYF; CDR3 DNA: TGTGCCAGCAGTTACCTCTTAGCGGGGGCCGACTTACAAGACACAGATACGCAGTATTTT
CDR3 length: 14; J gene: TRBJ1-2; D gene: -; clone size: few; V gene: TRBV5-1; CDR3 protein: CASSPVGRGYGYTF; CDR3 DNA: TGCGCCAGCAGCCCCGTAGGGAGAGGCTATGGCTACACCTTC
CDR3 length: 14; J gene: TRBJ2-7; D gene: -; clone size: -; V gene: TRBV25-1; CDR3 protein: CASSLQGKLYEQYF; CDR3 DNA: TGTGCCAGCAGTTTACAGGGAAAACTCTACGAGCAGTACTTC
CDR3 length: 15; J gene: TRBJ1-2; D gene: TRBD1; clone size: -; V gene: TRBV5-1; CDR3 protein: CASSSQDRVGYGYTF; CDR3 DNA: TGCGCCAGCAGCTCCCAGGACAGGGTTGGCTATGGCTACACCTTC
CDR3 length: 16; J gene: TRBJ1-2; D gene: -; clone size: -; V gene: TRBV7-2; CDR3 protein: CASSRQHVRGNYGYTF; CDR3 DNA: TGTGCCAGCAGCCGCCAACACGTCAGGGGTAACTATGGCTACACCTTC
CDR3 length: 14; J gene: TRBJ1-2; D gene: TRBD1; clone size: -; V gene: TRBV7-9; CDR3 protein: CASSSLRGRGGYTF; CDR3 DNA: TGTGCCAGCAGCTCCCTCAGGGGGCGGGGTGGCTACACCTTC
CDR3 length: 15; J gene: TRBJ2-3; D gene: -; clone size: -; V gene: TRBV4-1; CDR3 protein: CASSQDSPGIDTQYF; CDR3 DNA: TGCGCCAGCAGCCAAGATAGCCCGGGGATAGATACGCAGTATTTT
CDR3 length: 16; J gene: TRBJ2-2; D gene: TRBD2; clone size: few; V gene: TRBV11-1; CDR3 protein: CASSLQASGSTGELFF; CDR3 DNA: TGTGCCAGCAGCCTCCAGGCTAGCGGGAGCACCGGGGAGCTGTTTTTT
CDR3 length: 14; J gene: TRBJ2-5; D gene: -; clone size: -; V gene: TRBV7-9; CDR3 protein: CASSRSINQETQYF; CDR3 DNA: TGTGCCAGCAGCCGGAGTATAAATCAAGAGACCCAGTACTTC
CDR3 length: 17; J gene: TRBJ2-1; D gene: TRBD2; clone size: once; V gene: TRBV5-1; CDR3 protein: CASSLVPSGGTYNEQFF; CDR3 DNA: TGCGCCAGCAGCTTGGTCCCTAGCGGGGGAACCTACAATGAGCAGTTCTTC
CDR3 length: 17; J gene: TRBJ1-1; D gene: TRBD1; clone size: few; V gene: TRBV2; CDR3 protein: CASSKRTGGSPNTEAFF; CDR3 DNA: TGTGCCAGCTCCAAAAGGACAGGAGGGTCCCCCAACACTGAAGCTTTCTTT
CDR3 length: 16; J gene: TRBJ1-3; D gene: -; clone size: -; V gene: TRBV18; CDR3 protein: CASSAYQGGSGNTIYF; CDR3 DNA: TGTGCCAGCTCAGCCTATCAAGGGGGTTCTGGAAACACCATATATTTT
CDR3 length: 14; J gene: TRBJ1-4; D gene: TRBD1; clone size: -; V gene: TRBV27; CDR3 protein: CASSFRGKGEKLFF; CDR3 DNA: TGTGCCAGCAGTTTCAGGGGGAAGGGCGAAAAACTGTTTTTT
CDR3 length: 15; J gene: TRBJ2-2; D gene: -; clone size: -; V gene: TRBV7-3; CDR3 protein: CASRQGSSTTGELFF; CDR3 DNA: TGTGCCAGCAGACAGGGCAGTTCAACCACCGGGGAGCTGTTTTTT
CDR3 length: 14; J gene: TRBJ2-1; D gene: TRBD2; clone size: once; V gene: TRBV2; CDR3 protein: CASRRVAGDNEQFF; CDR3 DNA: TGTGCCAGCAGGAGAGTAGCGGGGGACAATGAGCAGTTCTTC
CDR3 length: 16; J gene: TRBJ1-2; D gene: TRBD1; clone size: -; V gene: TRBV28; CDR3 protein: CASSAGQGVGIYGYTF; CDR3 DNA: TGTGCCAGCAGTGCGGGACAGGGGGTCGGAATCTATGGCTACACCTTC
CDR3 length: 17; J gene: TRBJ1-5; D gene: -; clone size: -; V gene: TRBV4-1; CDR3 protein: CASSPNSGGGDNQPQHF; CDR3 DNA: TGCGCCAGCAGCCCAAACTCGGGGGGAGGAGACAATCAGCCCCAGCATTTT
CDR3 length: 17; J gene: TRBJ2-4; D gene: TRBD2; clone size: -; V gene: TRBV18; CDR3 protein: CASSDISSGGGQNIQYF; CDR3 DNA: TGTGCCAGCTCAGACATATCTAGCGGTGGTGGCCAAAACATTCAGTACTTC
CDR3 length: 13; J gene: TRBJ1-6; D gene: -; clone size: -; V gene: TRBV6-1; CDR3 protein: CASSDIYNSPLHF; CDR3 DNA: TGTGCCAGCAGTGACATCTATAATTCACCCCTCCACTTT
CDR3 length: 15; J gene: TRBJ1-1; D gene: -; clone size: -; V gene: TRBV5-1; CDR3 protein: CASSFDYGRGTEAFF; CDR3 DNA: TGCGCCAGCAGCTTTGATTATGGGAGGGGCACTGAAGCTTTCTTT
CDR3 length: 16; J gene: TRBJ1-5; D gene: -; clone size: -; V gene: TRBV28; CDR3 protein: CASSRPRTFSNQPQHF; CDR3 DNA: TGTGCCAGCAGCCGCCCCCGGACATTTAGCAATCAGCCCCAGCATTTT
CDR3 length: 11; J gene: TRBJ1-2; D gene: -; clone size: -; V gene: TRBV6-5; CDR3 protein: CASTEVGASTF; CDR3 DNA: TGTGCCAGCACCGAGGTTGGCGCGTCCACCTTC
CDR3 length: 16; J gene: TRBJ2-3; D gene: -; clone size: -; V gene: TRBV29-1; CDR3 protein: CSVSGALRGQEDTQYF; CDR3 DNA: TGCAGCGTATCGGGGGCTTTGAGGGGGCAGGAAGATACGCAGTATTTT
CDR3 length: 16; J gene: TRBJ2-7; D gene: TRBD1; clone size: -; V gene: TRBV19; CDR3 protein: CASSTPGTGGRGQQYF; CDR3 DNA: TGTGCCAGTAGTACACCTGGGACAGGGGGTAGAGGACAGCAGTACTTC
CDR3 length: 13; J gene: TRBJ1-6; D gene: -; clone size: -; V gene: TRBV5-1; CDR3 protein: CASSPSGESPLHF; CDR3 DNA: TGCGCCAGCAGCCCCTCGGGAGAATCACCCCTCCACTTT
CDR3 length: 15; J gene: TRBJ1-5; D gene: TRBD1; clone size: few; V gene: TRBV28; CDR3 protein: CASSFATGGVGPQHF; CDR3 DNA: TGTGCCAGCAGTTTCGCAACAGGGGGCGTTGGGCCCCAGCATTTT
CDR3 length: 15; J gene: TRBJ1-2; D gene: TRBD1; clone size: few; V gene: TRBV6-5; CDR3 protein: CASSSDRGLNYGYTF; CDR3 DNA: TGTGCCAGCAGTTCGGACAGGGGTCTTAACTATGGCTACACCTTC
CDR3 length: 13; J gene: TRBJ1-5; D gene: -; clone size: -; V gene: TRBV6-1; CDR3 protein: CASSEGPSWPQHF; CDR3 DNA: TGTGCCAGCAGTGAAGGTCCCTCTTGGCCCCAGCATTTT
CDR3 length: 16; J gene: TRBJ1-1; D gene: -; clone size: once; V gene: TRBV27; CDR3 protein: CASSLYGGKRRTEAFF; CDR3 DNA: TGTGCCAGCAGTTTATACGGGGGAAAAAGGAGAACTGAAGCTTTCTTT
CDR3 length: 17; J gene: TRBJ2-6; D gene: TRBD1; clone size: -; V gene: TRBV10-2; CDR3 protein: CASSHRDRVPGANVLTF; CDR3 DNA: TGCGCCAGCAGTCACCGGGACAGGGTCCCTGGGGCCAACGTCCTGACTTTC
CDR3 length: 15; J gene: TRBJ2-2; D gene: -; clone size: few; V gene: TRBV6-2/TRBV6-3; CDR3 protein: CASSYSWGNTGELFF; CDR3 DNA: TGTGCCAGCAGTTACTCCTGGGGCAACACCGGGGAGCTGTTTTTT
CDR3 length: 14; J gene: TRBJ1-5; D gene: -; clone size: -; V gene: TRBV6-5; CDR3 protein: CASSLSRFDQPQHF; CDR3 DNA: TGTGCCAGCAGTTTGTCCAGGTTTGATCAGCCCCAGCATTTT
CDR3 length: 15; J gene: TRBJ1-1; D gene: TRBD1; clone size: -; V gene: TRBV7-6; CDR3 protein: CASSPYRGESTEAFF; CDR3 DNA: TGTGCCAGCAGCCCTTACAGGGGTGAGAGTACTGAAGCTTTCTTT
CDR3 length: 15; J gene: TRBJ2-4; D gene: -; clone size: -; V gene: TRBV7-9; CDR3 protein: CASSSFEVGKNIQYF; CDR3 DNA: TGTGCCAGCAGCTCCTTTGAGGTGGGCAAAAACATTCAGTACTTC
CDR3 length: 15; J gene: TRBJ2-5; D gene: TRBD2; clone size: -; V gene: TRBV28; CDR3 protein: CASSLPGLAGGTQYF; CDR3 DNA: TGTGCCAGCAGTTTACCCGGACTAGCGGGGGGGACCCAGTACTTC
CDR3 length: 14; J gene: TRBJ1-2; D gene: TRBD1; clone size: -; V gene: TRBV12-5; CDR3 protein: CASGWGQGADGYTF; CDR3 DNA: TGTGCTAGTGGTTGGGGACAGGGGGCTGATGGCTACACCTTC
CDR3 length: 11; J gene: TRBJ1-1; D gene: -; clone size: -; V gene: TRBV20-1; CDR3 protein: CSAMTGPEAFF; CDR3 DNA: TGCAGTGCTATGACAGGTCCTGAAGCTTTCTTT
CDR3 length: 15; J gene: TRBJ1-2; D gene: -; clone size: -; V gene: TRBV4-1; CDR3 protein: CASSRYDRTNYGYTF; CDR3 DNA: TGCGCCAGCAGCCGATACGACAGAACAAACTATGGCTACACCTTC
CDR3 length: 13; J gene: TRBJ1-5; D gene: -; clone size: -; V gene: TRBV6-5; CDR3 protein: CASSGLSGQPQHF; CDR3 DNA: TGTGCCAGCTCCGGCTTGTCAGGTCAGCCCCAGCATTTT
CDR3 length: 15; J gene: TRBJ1-1; D gene: TRBD1; clone size: -; V gene: TRBV4-3; CDR3 protein: CASSQDARGRSEAFF; CDR3 DNA: TGCGCCAGCAGCCAAGATGCGAGGGGGCGGTCTGAAGCTTTCTTT
CDR3 length: 15; J gene: TRBJ1-6; D gene: -; clone size: -; V gene: TRBV5-1; CDR3 protein: CASSLARGYQSPLHF; CDR3 DNA: TGCGCCAGCAGCTTGGCGCGGGGATATCAGTCACCCCTCCACTTT
CDR3 length: 16; J gene: TRBJ1-2; D gene: TRBD1; clone size: -; V gene: TRBV3-1/TRBV3-2; CDR3 protein: CASSQAPRTGARGYTF; CDR3 DNA: TGTGCCAGCAGCCAAGCGCCCAGGACAGGGGCGAGGGGCTACACCTTC
CDR3 length: 15; J gene: TRBJ1-6; D gene: TRBD1; clone size: -; V gene: TRBV27; CDR3 protein: CASSLMDRANSPLHF; CDR3 DNA: TGTGCCAGCAGTTTGATGGACAGGGCTAATTCACCCCTCCACTTT
CDR3 length: 13; J gene: TRBJ2-7; D gene: TRBD2; clone size: -; V gene: TRBV11-1; CDR3 protein: CASSELAGGLQYF; CDR3 DNA: TGTGCCAGCAGCGAACTAGCGGGGGGGCTCCAGTACTTC
CDR3 length: 14; J gene: TRBJ1-5; D gene: TRBD1; clone size: -; V gene: TRBV28; CDR3 protein: CASSPDREDQPQHF; CDR3 DNA: TGTGCCAGCAGTCCGGACAGGGAGGATCAGCCCCAGCATTTT
CDR3 length: 16; J gene: TRBJ1-2; D gene: -; clone size: -; V gene: TRBV7-9; CDR3 protein: CASSFTPGGDGHGYTF; CDR3 DNA: TGTGCCAGCAGCTTTACCCCGGGGGGCGACGGCCATGGCTACACCTTC
CDR3 length: 14; J gene: TRBJ2-1; D gene: -; clone size: -; V gene: TRBV3-1/TRBV3-2; CDR3 protein: CASSPRWSAGEQFF; CDR3 DNA: TGTGCCAGCAGCCCCCGGTGGTCCGCCGGTGAGCAGTTCTTC
CDR3 length: 15; J gene: TRBJ1-5; D gene: -; clone size: medium-sized; V gene: TRBV4-1; CDR3 protein: CASSQVVSQNQPQHF; CDR3 DNA: TGCGCCAGCAGCCAAGTAGTTTCGCAAAATCAGCCCCAGCATTTT
CDR3 length: 15; J gene: TRBJ1-1; D gene: -; clone size: few; V gene: TRBV4-3; CDR3 protein: CASSQEVGTGTSVFF; CDR3 DNA: -
CDR3 length: 14; J gene: TRBJ2-1; D gene: TRBD2; clone size: -; V gene: TRBV5-4; CDR3 protein: CASSSGLAGGRAFF; CDR3 DNA: TGTGCCAGCAGCTCGGGACTAGCGGGGGGGCGGGCGTTCTTC
CDR3 length: 17; J gene: TRBJ2-5; D gene: TRBD2; clone size: -; V gene: TRBV18; CDR3 protein: CASSPHGSLADQETQYF; CDR3 DNA: TGTGCCAGCTCACCACATGGATCACTAGCGGACCAAGAGACCCAGTACTTC
CDR3 length: 14; J gene: TRBJ1-2; D gene: -; clone size: few; V gene: TRBV10-3; CDR3 protein: CAISERILNYGYTF; CDR3 DNA: TGTGCCATCAGTGAGCGCATCCTAAACTATGGCTACACCTTC
CDR3 length: 13; J gene: TRBJ2-7; D gene: -; clone size: -; V gene: TRBV21-1; CDR3 protein: CASSKDSSYEQYF; CDR3 DNA: TGTGCCAGCAGCAAAGACAGTTCCTACGAGCAGTACTTC
CDR3 length: 14; J gene: TRBJ1-2; D gene: TRBD1; clone size: -; V gene: TRBV19; CDR3 protein: CASSPQGAFYGYTF; CDR3 DNA: TGTGCCAGTAGTCCACAGGGGGCGTTTTATGGCTACACCTTC
CDR3 length: 12; J gene: TRBJ2-5; D gene: -; clone size: few; V gene: TRBV5-1; CDR3 protein: CASKRTQETQYF; CDR3 DNA: TGCGCCAGCAAGAGAACGCAAGAGACCCAGTACTTC
CDR3 length: 15; J gene: TRBJ2-5; D gene: -; clone size: -; V gene: TRBV18; CDR3 protein: CASSPRLTDQETQYF; CDR3 DNA: TGTGCCAGCTCACCACGACTCACGGACCAAGAGACCCAGTACTTC
CDR3 length: 16; J gene: TRBJ2-3; D gene: TRBD1; clone size: -; V gene: TRBV3-1/TRBV3-2; CDR3 protein: CASSPRDRGWGDTQYF; CDR3 DNA: TGTGCCAGCAGCCCCAGGGACAGGGGTTGGGGGGATACGCAGTATTTT
CDR3 length: 16; J gene: TRBJ1-4; D gene: -; clone size: -; V gene: TRBV7-8; CDR3 protein: CASSLGQIATNEKLFF; CDR3 DNA: TGTGCCAGCAGCTTAGGCCAGATTGCAACTAATGAAAAACTGTTTTTT
CDR3 length: 15; J gene: TRBJ2-5; D gene: -; clone size: -; V gene: TRBV6-5; CDR3 protein: CASSYSRTSQETQYF; CDR3 DNA: TGTGCCAGCAGTTATAGCCGGACTTCCCAAGAGACCCAGTACTTC